This section outlines one T cell receptor (beta chain) sequence together with its context. Its antigen remains unidentified. PCR used 60 Vbeta primers and 13 Jbeta primers. Method: immunoSEQ multiplex PCR; TCRdb's copy keeps in-frame clones and lacks some. This sample contains about 48,000 clones. This entry comes from a study of cytomegalovirus exposure and HLA in healthy donors. Turning to the study itself: Earlier results showed approximately 110 million unique TCR beta sequences derived from about 179 million T cells.

The CDR3 sequence is 15 residues long. Per germline, CDR1 SGHRS and CDR2 YFSETQ. V lost 4 bases, J lost 2 bases, and 13 bases lay in between. General study results and limits: In a later analysis, donors in an Asian-associated ancestry cluster reportedly had fewer N-insertions in productive TCRs than the cohort mean. It was around 160 TCR beta chains that were listed as cytomegalovirus-associated.

Sequences were obtained from PBMCs. The receptor comes from a woman aged 40 to 55 in good health and CMV-seronegative. The J gene is TRBJ2-1, the V gene TRBV5-1; weak D call: TRBD1 (6 bases). This CDR3 reads CASSTTDSAYNEQFF. CDR3 bases: TGCGCCAGCAGCACCACGGACAGTGCCTACAATGAGCAGTTCTTC. Together with reference TRBV5-1 and TRBJ2-1, the CDR3 gives the full variable domain: KAGVTQTPRYLIKTRGQQVTLSCSPISGHRSVSWYQQTPGQGLQFLFEYFSETQRNKGNFPGRFSGRQFSNSRSEMNVSTLELGDSALYLCASSTTDSAYNEQFFGPGTRLTVL.